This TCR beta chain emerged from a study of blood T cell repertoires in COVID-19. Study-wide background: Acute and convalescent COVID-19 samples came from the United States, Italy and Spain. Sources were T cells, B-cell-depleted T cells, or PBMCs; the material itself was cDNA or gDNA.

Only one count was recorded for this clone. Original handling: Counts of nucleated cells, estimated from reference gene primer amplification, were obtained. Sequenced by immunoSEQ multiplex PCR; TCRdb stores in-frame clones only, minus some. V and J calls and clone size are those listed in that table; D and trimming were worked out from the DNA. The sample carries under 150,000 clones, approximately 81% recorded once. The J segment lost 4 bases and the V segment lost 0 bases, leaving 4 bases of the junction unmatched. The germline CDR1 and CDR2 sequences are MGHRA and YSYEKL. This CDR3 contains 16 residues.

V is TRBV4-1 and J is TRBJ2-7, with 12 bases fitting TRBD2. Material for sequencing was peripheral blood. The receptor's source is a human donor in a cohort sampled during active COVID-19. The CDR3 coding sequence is TGCGCCAGCAGCCAAGATCACACTAGCGGGGGGTACGAGCAGTACTTC. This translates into CASSQDHTSGGYEQYF.